The clone carrying this TCR beta chain was picked up a small number of times. Its antigen is not known. The record originates from a study of CD8 T cells in ankylosing spondylitis. Notes on the study in general: Matched ankylosing spondylitis synovial fluid reportedly showed significant enrichment of disease-linked clones. Peripheral blood samples showed relatively rare disease-linked clones, and these clones were CD8+. Certain motif variants had earlier been reported in reactive arthritis synovial fluid and blood.

The authors made TCR beta libraries by quantitative 5'-RACE with molecular barcodes. TCRdb re-derived calls from the 5' RACE reads in MiXCR, one entry per CDR3 protein. The sample includes 200,000 to 300,000 distinct CDR3 sequences, roughly 10% of them seen just once. Germline V lookup: CDR1 SGHTA, CDR2 FQGNSA. The CDR3 length is 22 residues. V lost 2 bases to trimming and J lost 3 bases, with 35 bases between them. V gene TRBV7-2 combines with J gene TRBJ2-7, with D perhaps given as TRBD1 or TRBD2 (6 bases each). The sequenced material came from blood, either unsorted or a sorted T cell fraction (not recorded which). The receptor was isolated from a male donor with ankylosing spondylitis or in good health (not recorded which). The CDR3 loop is CASSLLRHPSEKGWGAYYEQYF. Written as DNA, the CDR3 is TGTGCCAGCAGCTTACTCCGGCACCCATCGGAGAAGGGATGGGGGGCTTACTACGAGCAGTACTTC. The entire variable domain, with the rest obtained from reference TRBV7-2 and TRBJ2-7, is as follows: GAGVSQSPSNKVTEKGKDVELRCDPISGHTALYWYRQSLGQGLEFLIYFQGNSAPDKSGLPSDRFSAERTGGSVSTLTIQRTQQEDSAVYLCASSLLRHPSEKGWGAYYEQYFGPGTRLTVT.